Listed here are 23 T cell receptor beta chains from one sample, sequenced in a study of blood T cell repertoires in COVID-19. The method was immunoSEQ multiplex PCR; TCRdb's version includes in-frame clones alone and lacks a portion of them. The sample records roughly 8,200 clones, 84% being singletons. Sequenced material: peripheral blood. These receptors all stem from a human donor with active COVID-19. The donor label of this sample is uncertain.

As DNA, the CDR3 is TGCAGCGTTGGGGACAGCACCGACACTGAAGCTTTCTTT. Translated: CSVGDSTDTEAFF. The chain links TRBV29-1 to TRBJ1-1; 7 nucleotides agree with TRBD1. The length of the CDR3 is 13 residues. Per the germline V gene, CDR1 is SQVTM and CDR2 is ANQGSEA. Trimming at V came to 4 bases and at J to 3 bases, leaving 5 bases not matched to a gene.

The chain links TRBV7-9 to TRBJ2-7; TRBD2 aligns across 7 bases. From germline, CDR1 is SEHNR and CDR2 FQNEAQ (reference sequence). CDR3 length equals 16 residues. V lost 1 base to trimming and J lost 2 bases; unmatched junction nucleotides: 8. In nucleotides, the CDR3 is TGTGCCAGCAGCTTAGTTTCCCTAGCGGCCACCTACGAGCAGTACTTC. It specifies CASSLVSLAATYEQYF.

The J gene is TRBJ1-5, the V gene TRBV4-1; no firm D call. The germline CDR1 and CDR2 sequences are MGHRA and YSYEKL. V was clipped by 4 bases and J by 1 base, with 11 bases between them. This CDR3 is 15 amino acids long. CDR3 bases: TGCGCCAGCAGCCCGAGGGATCTCAGCAATCAGCCCCAGCATTTT. This sequence encodes CASSPRDLSNQPQHF.

This clone rates as large. The rearrangement uses TRBV18 and TRBJ2-7, with D possibly TRBD1 on 5 matching bases. V lost 5 bases, J lost 5 bases, and 13 bases lay in between. This CDR3 is built from 13 residues. CDR1 KGHSH and CDR2 LQKENI come from the germline V gene. The CDR3 loop reads CASSIQGGHEQYF. The CDR3 coding sequence is TGTGCCAGCTCAATCCAGGGTGGCCACGAGCAGTACTTC.

This clone was seen just once. The chain has TRBV7-6 and TRBJ1-5; perhaps TRBD1 as D (5 bases). The V and J ends lost 0 bases and 6 bases respectively, with 12 bases between them. This CDR3 region has 15 residues. Germline-derived CDR1 and CDR2 are SGHVS and FNYEAQ. CDR3 DNA sequence: TGTGCCAGCAGCTTAGCTGGGGGGACGGGTCAGCCCCAGCATTTT. Its protein product is CASSLAGGTGQPQHF.

This chain joins TRBV5-4 and TRBJ2-2; 7 nucleotides match TRBD2. The germline CDR1 and CDR2 sequences are SGHNT and YYREEE (reference sequence). The V segment lost 4 bases and the J segment 6 bases; nucleotides outside the gene matches: 9. The CDR3 covers 15 residues. The CDR3 reads CASSVRTSVSGELFF. The CDR3 DNA reads as TGTGCCAGCAGCGTTAGGACTAGTGTATCCGGGGAGCTGTTTTTT.

The gene calls are TRBV7-3 and TRBJ1-1, with D possibly TRBD1 on 5 matching bases. V lost 3 bases, J lost 5 bases, and 10 bases lay in between. This CDR3 contains 13 residues. The germline gives CDR1 SGHTA, CDR2 FQGTGA. In DNA, the CDR3 is TGTGCCAGCAGCTTGCGTCAGGGAACTGAAGCTTTCTTT. It translates to CASSLRQGTEAFF. The full variable domain, with the rest looked up from reference TRBV7-3 and TRBJ1-1, is GAGVSQTPSNKVTEKGKYVELRCDPISGHTALYWYRQSLGQGPEFLIYFQGTGAADDSGLPNDRFFAVRPEGSVSTLKIQRTERGDSAVYLCASSLRQGTEAFFGQGTRLTVV.

The gene calls are TRBV7-2 and TRBJ2-5, with 7 bases lining up with TRBD1. CDR1 SGHTA and CDR2 FQGNSA come from the germline V gene. The CDR3 has 13 amino acids. The V and J ends lost 4 bases and 9 bases, in that order; junction bases with no gene match: 8. In nucleotides, the CDR3 is TGTGCCAGCAGCTCAATACAGGGGTCTTCCCAGTACTTC. Translating gives CASSSIQGSSQYF.

In nucleotides, the CDR3 is TGTGCCAGCAGCCCCCGGGACAGGGCATCGGGAGCTTTCTTT. As protein: CASSPRDRASGAFF. The gene calls are TRBV9 and TRBJ1-1; 9 nucleotides align to TRBD1. CDR3 length: 14 amino acids. Germline values: CDR1 SGDLS, CDR2 YYNGEE. The ends lost 4 bases at V and 10 bases at J; junction bases unmatched: 11.

The chain carries TRBV5-1 and TRBJ1-3; unclear D gene. The V and J ends lost 0 bases and 1 base respectively, with 5 bases between them. This CDR3 comprises 14 residues. The germline CDR1 and CDR2 sequences are SGHRS and YFSETQ. The CDR3: CASSLEQSGNTIYF. CDR3 bases: TGCGCCAGCAGCTTGGAACAGTCTGGAAACACCATATATTTT.

This clone came up once. CDR3 sequence (DNA): TGTGCCAGCAGCTTTCTTGCCGACGGGGAGACCCAGTACTTC. It codes for CASSFLADGETQYF. J is TRBJ2-5 and V is TRBV5-6; D uncertain. V lost 2 bases and J lost 5, with 13 bases in between. The CDR3 consists of 14 residues. Germline CDR1 is SGHDT and CDR2 is YYEEEE.

As DNA, the CDR3 is TGCGCCAGCAGCTTCGGACAGGGAGAGTTCTACGAGCAGTACTTC. Its translation: CASSFGQGEFYEQYF. The chain is built from TRBV5-1 and TRBJ2-7, with 8 bases lining up with TRBD1. The ends lost 2 bases at V and 3 bases at J; junction bases unmatched: 7. The CDR3 has 15 residues. Germline loops: CDR1 SGHRS, CDR2 YFSETQ.

V and J are TRBV5-1 and TRBJ1-5; 12 nucleotides align to TRBD1. Unmatched junction bases numbered 13, after V lost 3 bases and J lost 6 bases. The germline V gene encodes CDR1 SGHRS and CDR2 YFSETQ. The CDR3 covers 18 residues. The CDR3 protein is CASSWGDRGLGYTQPQHF. The DNA of the CDR3 is TGCGCCAGCAGCTGGGGGGACAGGGGGCTGGGTTACACTCAGCCCCAGCATTTT.

This clone was recorded once. The V gene is TRBV6-5, the J gene TRBJ1-2, with unresolved D. V was shortened by 0 bases and J by 4 bases, with 6 bases between the two germline ends. Germline V CDR1 and CDR2: MNHEY, SVGAGI. The CDR3 has 13 residues. CDR3 DNA sequence: TGTGCCAGCAGTTACTCTGAGTTCTATGGCTACACCTTC. Residues: CASSYSEFYGYTF.

The chain links TRBV7-2 to TRBJ2-2, with 7 nucleotides matching TRBD1. Looked up from germline, CDR1 is SGHTA and CDR2 is FQGNSA. CDR3 length equals 15 residues. V gave up 4 bases and J gave up 1 base; unmatched junction bases: 3. The CDR3 loop reads CASSWRQGNTGELFF. The DNA of the CDR3 is TGTGCCAGCAGCTGGAGACAGGGGAACACCGGGGAGCTGTTTTTT.

This chain joins TRBV30 and TRBJ1-2; 7 bases fit TRBD1. The length of the CDR3 is 14 residues. Germline loops: CDR1 GTSNPN, CDR2 SVGIG (reference sequence). V was pared by 5 bases and J by 0 bases, with 6 bases of the junction left unmatched. The CDR3 DNA sequence: TGTGCCTGGTCCGGGACAGCTACTAACTATGGCTACACCTTC. It yields the protein CAWSGTATNYGYTF.

The chain links TRBV10-1 to TRBJ2-1, with 14 bases aligning to TRBD2. Losses at the gene ends were 0 bases for V and 7 bases for J; bases not matched to a gene: 2. CDR3 length: 16 amino acids. The germline V gene encodes CDR1 WNHNN and CDR2 SYGVQD (reference sequence). The CDR3 DNA reads TGCGCCAGCAGTGAGTCTGGGACTAGCGGGAGTAATGAGCAGTTCTTC. Translation gives CASSESGTSGSNEQFF.

The genes are TRBV11-2 and TRBJ2-1; the match to TRBD2 covers 12 bases. CDR1 and CDR2 from the germline V gene are SGHAT and FQNNGV. J was trimmed by 9 bases and V by 1 base; bases with no gene match: 4. The CDR3 covers 15 residues. This CDR3 is CASSLGLAGASEQFF. The CDR3 DNA follows: TGTGCCAGCAGCTTAGGACTAGCGGGAGCATCTGAGCAGTTCTTC.

The chain recombines TRBV7-2 with TRBJ2-2; the D gene is possibly TRBD2 (7 bases). V was cut by 5 bases and J by 5 bases, with 21 bases left in between. This CDR3 has 17 amino acids. Germline CDR1 SGHTA, CDR2 FQGNSA. DNA for the CDR3: TGTGCCAGCAGCCTACGACTAGGGGGGGCCGAGACCGGGGAGCTGTTTTTT. This gives the protein CASSLRLGGAETGELFF.

A word on this clone: The same CDR3 arises from other DNA sequences in this sample as well. The rearrangement joins TRBV5-1 to TRBJ2-6, with D possibly TRBD2 on 5 matching bases. The CDR3 runs to 15 residues. V was clipped by 0 bases and J by 3 bases, with 7 bases between them. CDR1 and CDR2 from the germline V gene are SGHRS and YFSETQ. The DNA of the CDR3 is TGCGCCAGCAGCTTGGGGGAGTTTGGGGCCAACGTCCTGACTTTC. Protein: CASSLGEFGANVLTF. Complete variable domain (other parts from reference TRBV5-1 and TRBJ2-6): KAGVTQTPRYLIKTRGQQVTLSCSPISGHRSVSWYQQTPGQGLQFLFEYFSETQRNKGNFPGRFSGRQFSNSRSEMNVSTLELGDSALYLCASSLGEFGANVLTFGAGSRLTVL.

The chain couples TRBV12-3 or TRBV12-4 to TRBJ1-1; D not resolved. The CDR3 extends over 13 amino acids. V shed 5 bases and J shed 3 bases, with 10 bases lying between them. This CDR3 reads CASSTSLYTEAFF. As DNA, the CDR3 is TGTGCCAGCAGTACAAGTCTGTACACTGAAGCTTTCTTT.

The chain uses TRBV19 and TRBJ2-5; TRBD1 agrees at 10 bases. Germline values: CDR1 LNHDA, CDR2 SQIVND (reference sequence). The CDR3 is 14 amino acids. Trimming removed 4 bases from V and 5 bases from J; junction bases left unmatched: 4. CDR3 sequence reads: CASSKDRGRETQYF. For the CDR3, the DNA is TGTGCCAGTAGTAAAGACAGGGGGCGCGAGACCCAGTACTTC.

This sequence joins TRBV19 and TRBJ1-2, with TRBD1 matching 10 bases. The CDR3 is 13 residues long. With 3 bases clipped from V and 8 bases from J, the junction kept 3 bases outside the gene matches. In germline, CDR1 is LNHDA, CDR2 SQIVND (reference sequence). The CDR3 region is CASSMDRGRGYTF. In nucleotides, the CDR3 is TGTGCCAGTAGTATGGACAGGGGGAGAGGCTACACCTTC.